This T cell receptor (beta chain) is from a study of T cells in Graves' hyperthyroidism and ophthalmopathy. In the study overall: Staff took peripheral blood when the initial diagnosis was made, before any treatment began.

Worth noting for this clonotype: Antigen: not known.

Used for diagnoses were clinical symptoms, serum thyroxine and TRAb, thyroid ultrasound and orbital computed tomography. Looked up from germline, CDR1 is SEHNR and CDR2 is FQNEAQ (reference sequence). J was trimmed by 1 base and V by 5 bases; bases with no gene match: 9. This CDR3 is built from 18 residues. Study results and limitations: Most clonotypes that expanded in the thyroid above 0.001 also showed up in blood.

RNA transcripts were the template for amplifying TCR beta CDR3 regions. Researchers ran a first-round RT-PCR on the TCR CDR3 using the HTBI primer set. TCRdb called the multiplex PCR reads again in MiXCR, with one record for every CDR3 protein. Among under 40,000 distinct CDR3 sequences, around half were seen once, and the ten largest hold approximately 6.2%. Sequencing was carried out using blood. The chain couples TRBV7-9 to TRBJ2-3; 13 positions match TRBD2. This TCR was recovered from a woman aged 50 to 60 with Graves' hyperthyroidism that later progressed to Graves' ophthalmopathy. Here the CDR3 reads CASSPWTSGSGGTDTQYF. The CDR3 DNA reads as TGTGCCAGCAGCCCATGGACTAGCGGGAGCGGGGGCACAGATACGCAGTATTTT.